This record looks at one T cell receptor (beta chain) sequence and its context. The sample originates from a study of blood T cell repertoires in COVID-19. The overall study: From the United States, Italy and Spain came samples of acute and convalescent COVID-19. Nucleic acid was either cDNA or gDNA, and it came from T cells, B-cell-depleted T cells, or PBMCs.

Original handling: The assay estimated nucleated cells by amplifying reference gene primers. Libraries were prepared by immunoSEQ multiplex PCR; TCRdb keeps only in-frame clonotypes and omits some of them. Clonal size and the V and J genes are those of that table, whereas D and trimming came from the DNA. The table includes more than 95,000 clones, around 80% detected once. The ends were cut back, 0 bases at V and 2 bases at J, with 7 bases in the middle. The CDR3 length is 13 residues. CDR1 is GTSNPN and CDR2 is SVGIG in the germline V gene (reference sequence). Sequencing input: peripheral blood. The clonotype was recovered from a man at least 80 years old with acute or convalescent COVID-19. The chain is built from TRBV30 and TRBJ1-1; D gene unclear. CDR3 in amino acids: CAWSVKLNTEAFF. CDR3 bases: TGTGCCTGGAGTGTAAAGCTAAACACTGAAGCTTTCTTT. The full variable domain, rest sourced from reference TRBV30 and TRBJ1-1, is SQTIHQWPATLVQPVGSPLSLECTVEGTSNPNLYWYRQAAGRGLQLLFYSVGIGQISSEVPQNLSASRPQDRQFILSSKKLLLSDSGFYLCAWSVKLNTEAFFGQGTRLTVV.